This T cell receptor beta chain was identified in a study of T cell changes during pregnancy in multiple sclerosis. The CDR3 is made up of 15 amino acids. Germline V gene sequence: CDR1 SGDLS, CDR2 YYNGEE. V dropped 1 base and J dropped 3; count of bases not matched to a gene: 4. Produced via immunoSEQ multiplex PCR; TCRdb's table is partial and in-frame only. Among fewer than 50,000 clones, about 91% were seen once, and the ten largest hold about 0.41%. The sequence was obtained from a female donor in good health, enrolled as a control in a pregnancy study. This chain joins TRBV9 and TRBJ2-5; 9 bases line up with TRBD2. Sequencing was performed on CD4+ T cells from peripheral blood mononuclear cells, taken in the second trimester of pregnancy. CDR3 sequence (DNA): TGTGCCAGCAGCGTACCGACTAGCGGTAAAGAGACCCAGTACTTC. It is translated as CASSVPTSGKETQYF.